This T cell receptor beta chain appears in the sequencing data of a study of blood T cell repertoires in COVID-19. Study background: T cells, B-cell-depleted T cells, or PBMCs supplied cDNA or gDNA.

Data came from immunoSEQ multiplex PCR; TCRdb stores just in-frame clones and leaves some out. The sample holds a few hundred thousand clones, around 90% seen once. The germline V gene has CDR1 SGHRS and CDR2 YFSETQ. CDR3 length: 11 residues. Between the trimmed V and J ends, which lost 0 bases and 8 bases, there was a span of 5 bases. The chain employs TRBV5-1 and TRBJ1-2; D uncertain. This receptor was taken from a man younger than 35 with active or convalescent COVID-19. The sample consisted of peripheral blood. This chain's CDR3 is CASSLDTGYTF. The CDR3 nucleotides read TGCGCCAGCAGCTTGGATACAGGCTACACCTTC.